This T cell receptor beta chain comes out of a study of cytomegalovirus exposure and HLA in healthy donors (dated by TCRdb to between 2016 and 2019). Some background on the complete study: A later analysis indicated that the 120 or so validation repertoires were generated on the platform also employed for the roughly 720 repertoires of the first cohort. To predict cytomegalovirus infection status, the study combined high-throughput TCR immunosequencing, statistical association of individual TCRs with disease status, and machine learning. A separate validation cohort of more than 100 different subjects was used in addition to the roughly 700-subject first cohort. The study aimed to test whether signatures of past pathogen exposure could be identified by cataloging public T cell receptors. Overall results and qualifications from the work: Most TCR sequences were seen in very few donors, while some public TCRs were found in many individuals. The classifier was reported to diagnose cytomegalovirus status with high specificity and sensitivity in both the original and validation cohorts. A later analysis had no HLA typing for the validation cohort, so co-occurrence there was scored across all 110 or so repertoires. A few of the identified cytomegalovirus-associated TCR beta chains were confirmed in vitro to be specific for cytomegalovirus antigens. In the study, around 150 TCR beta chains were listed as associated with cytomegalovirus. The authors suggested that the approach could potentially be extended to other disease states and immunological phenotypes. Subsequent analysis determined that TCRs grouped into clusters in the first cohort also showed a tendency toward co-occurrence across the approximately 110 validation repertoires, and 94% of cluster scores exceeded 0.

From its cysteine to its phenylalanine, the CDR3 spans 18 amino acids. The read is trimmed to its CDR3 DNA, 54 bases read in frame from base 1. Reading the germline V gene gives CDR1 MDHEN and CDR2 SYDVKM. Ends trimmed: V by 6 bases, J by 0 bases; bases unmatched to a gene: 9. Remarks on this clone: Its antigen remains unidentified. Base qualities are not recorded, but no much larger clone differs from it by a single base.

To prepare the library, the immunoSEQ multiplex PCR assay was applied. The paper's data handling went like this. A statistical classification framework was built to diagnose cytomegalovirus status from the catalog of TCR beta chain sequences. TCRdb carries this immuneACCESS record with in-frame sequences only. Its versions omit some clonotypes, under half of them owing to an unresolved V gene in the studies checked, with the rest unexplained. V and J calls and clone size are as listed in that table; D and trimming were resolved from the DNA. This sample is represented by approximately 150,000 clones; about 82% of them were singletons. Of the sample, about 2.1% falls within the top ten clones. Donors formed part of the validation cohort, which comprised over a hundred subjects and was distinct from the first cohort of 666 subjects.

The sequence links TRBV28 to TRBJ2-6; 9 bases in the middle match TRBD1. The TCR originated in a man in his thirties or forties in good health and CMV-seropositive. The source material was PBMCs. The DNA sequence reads TGTGCCAGCAGGGGGACAGGGTTCTACGGCTCTGGGGCCAACGTCCTGACTTTC. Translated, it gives CASRGTGFYGSGANVLTF.